This T cell receptor beta chain appears in the sequencing data of a study of blood T cell repertoires in COVID-19. The protocol was immunoSEQ multiplex PCR, while the TCRdb copy is restricted to in-frame clones and leaves out a portion. The sample gives 150,000 to 200,000 clones, roughly four fifths of which show up once; 22% is in the top ten. This CDR3 is 15 amino acids long. The germline CDR1 and CDR2 sequences are SGHDN and FVKESK. Trimming took 1 base from V and 2 from J, leaving 9 bases between them. Sequences were obtained from peripheral blood. The chain combines TRBV14 with TRBJ1-3; the D gene is possibly TRBD1 (5 bases). The TCR comes from a woman older than 75 with acute or convalescent COVID-19. The CDR3 nucleotides read TGTGCCAGCAGCCAAGGGGGGGGGACTGGAAACACCATATATTTT. Translated, it gives CASSQGGGTGNTIYF.